The 5 T cell receptor beta chains reported below all come from one sample, sequenced in a study of cytomegalovirus exposure and HLA in healthy donors. With 60 Vbeta and 13 Jbeta primers, the PCR was carried out. Profiling relied on immunoSEQ multiplex PCR, and the TCRdb table lists in-frame clones only, not all of them. The profile covers some 220,000 clones, with about 80% appearing a single time and more than 0.45% taken by the ten largest. The sequencing sample was made of PBMCs. Every receptor here comes from a woman in her 40s in good health and CMV-seronegative.

The chain uses TRBV19 and TRBJ1-4; 8 bases are shared with TRBD1. V lost 8 bases and J lost 8; bases outside the gene matches: 10. CDR3 length: 14 residues. The germline gives CDR1 LNHDA, CDR2 SQIVND (reference sequence). CDR3 protein: CASGPRGQGEKLFF. Written as DNA, the CDR3 is TGTGCCAGTGGACCCAGGGGGCAAGGCGAAAAACTGTTTTTT. The variable domain in full, with the rest retrieved from reference TRBV19 and TRBJ1-4, is DGGITQSPKYLFRKEGQNVTLSCEQNLNHDAMYWYRQDPGQGLRLIYYSQIVNDFQKGDIAEGYSVSREKKESFPLTVTSAQKNPTAFYLCASGPRGQGEKLFFGSGTQLSVL.

The chain employs TRBV11-2 and TRBJ2-2; the D gene is possibly TRBD2 (5 bases). CDR1 is SGHAT and CDR2 is FQNNGV in the germline V gene. This CDR3 has 16 residues. V shed 1 base and J shed 0 bases, with 9 bases lying between them. Here the CDR3 DNA reads TGTGCCAGCAGCTTAGTGGCTAGCCCGAACACCGGGGAGCTGTTTTTT. It specifies CASSLVASPNTGELFF.

This chain joins TRBV30 and TRBJ1-1; TRBD1 aligns across 7 bases. This CDR3 comprises 16 residues. J gave up 1 base and V 7 bases, and 15 bases lay outside the gene matches. CDR1 and CDR2 from the germline V gene are GTSNPN and SVGIG (reference sequence). The CDR3 DNA reads as TGTGCCTTTTACCCCCGGGACAGTGGGTGGAACACTGAAGCTTTCTTT. Translated, it gives CAFYPRDSGWNTEAFF.

The chain combines TRBV10-2 with TRBJ2-3, with no clear D. V was clipped by 4 bases and J by 6 bases, with 17 bases between them. CDR1 is WSHSY and CDR2 is SAAADI in the germline V gene. The CDR3 is 15 residues long. The CDR3 bases are TGCGCCAGCAGTGTGGTCGGCGGCGCCGGTGATACGCAGTATTTT. Protein sequence: CASSVVGGAGDTQYF.

The chain recombines TRBV9 with TRBJ2-2, with D perhaps TRBD2 (6 bases). Germline-derived CDR1 and CDR2 are SGDLS and YYNGEE. The CDR3 covers 14 residues. V gave up 2 bases and J gave up 3 bases, with 8 bases separating them. The chain's CDR3 is CASSVGLHTGELFF. The CDR3 DNA reads TGTGCCAGCAGCGTGGGACTTCACACCGGGGAGCTGTTTTTT.